This T cell receptor (beta chain) was obtained from a study of blood T cell repertoires in COVID-19. Study background: The samples span acute and convalescent COVID-19 from the United States, Italy and Spain. T cells, B-cell-depleted T cells, or PBMCs provided the cDNA or gDNA that served as material.

Per germline, CDR1 MNHNS and CDR2 SASEGT. The CDR3 contains 15 residues. The V segment lost 1 base and the J segment 6 bases; nucleotides outside the gene matches: 3. The count of this clone is one. Original analysis: Quantification of nucleated cells was approximated via reference gene primer amplification. TCRdb keeps only in-frame clones here, not all; method: immunoSEQ multiplex PCR. V and J calls and clone size are copied from that table; D and trimming were computed from the DNA. Of approximately 190,000 clones listed, about 86% are singletons. The chain combines TRBV6-1 with TRBJ2-7; TRBD2 aligns across 13 bases. Input material: peripheral blood. The clonotype was recovered from a man aged 30 to 39 with active or convalescent COVID-19. The CDR3, as DNA: TGTGCCAGCAGTGAAGAAACTAGCGGGAGGGGCGAGCAGTACTTC. It encodes CASSEETSGRGEQYF.